The rows below give T cell receptor beta chains drawn from one sample of a study of blood T cell repertoires in COVID-19. Method: immunoSEQ multiplex PCR; TCRdb's copy keeps in-frame clones and lacks some. Found here are approximately 41,000 clones, around nine tenths of them singletons; the top ten hold around a fifth. Sequencing was carried out using peripheral blood. These receptors came from a man over 45 with active COVID-19. CDR3s include the opening cysteine and the closing phenylalanine or tryptophan. The D gene is left open where the match is weak. Only part of the rows carry a size: once, few, many, or a class if the clone is expanded.

J gene	clone size	V gene	D gene	CDR3 DNA	CDR3 protein
TRBJ2-7	NA	TRBV6-6	NA	TGTGCCAGCAGTCCCCGGGACAATGTCTACGAGCAGTACTTC	CASSPRDNVYEQYF
TRBJ2-3	NA	TRBV2	NA	TGTGCCAGCAGTCGAAAGGAGGGACGTCAAGGTACGCAGTATTTT	CASSRKEGRQGTQYF
TRBJ1-5	NA	TRBV5-5	TRBD1	TGTGCCAGCAGCATTAATCCGACAGGGGGCGAACAGCCCCAGCATTTT	CASSINPTGGEQPQHF
TRBJ1-3	NA	TRBV7-2	NA	TGTGCCAGCAGCTTTCAGTCGCTCTCTGGAAACACCATATATTTT	CASSFQSLSGNTIYF
TRBJ2-3	NA	TRBV19	TRBD2	TGTGCCAGTAGCGCGACCACATTAGCGGGAACGTATTTT	CASSATTLAGTYF
TRBJ2-3	NA	TRBV5-1	NA	TGCGCCAGCAGCTCACTAGAGATCGAAACAGATACGCAGTATTTT	CASSSLEIETDTQYF
TRBJ1-4	NA	TRBV7-9	TRBD1	TGTGCCAGCAGCGGTCCGGGACAGTCGGGTGAAAAACTGTTTTTT	CASSGPGQSGEKLFF
TRBJ1-3	few	TRBV28	NA	TGTGCCACCAGCAGGGTTGGAAACACCATATATTTT	CATSRVGNTIYF
TRBJ2-7	few	TRBV28	TRBD2	TGTGCCAGCAGTTACGTGGGCGGGACTAGCGGGCTTGGGGAGCAGTACTTC	CASSYVGGTSGLGEQYF
TRBJ1-1	few	TRBV11-3	NA	TGTGCCAGCAGCTTAGGCGGTCGAGGAACTGAAGCTTTCTTT	CASSLGGRGTEAFF
TRBJ1-1	NA	TRBV19	NA	TGTGCCAGTAGTATTACAGGGCCCATGAACACTGAAGCTTTCTTT	CASSITGPMNTEAFF
TRBJ2-3	NA	TRBV9	TRBD2	TGTGCCAGCAGCATCAATAGGCGGGAGCCAGATACGCAGTATTTT	CASSINRREPDTQYF
TRBJ1-5	NA	TRBV2	NA	TGTGCCAGCAGTCAGGGGTATAGCAATCAGCCCCAGCATTTT	CASSQGYSNQPQHF
TRBJ2-4	NA	TRBV7-9	NA	TGTGCCAGCAGCCCGGGACTAGCCAAAAACATTCAGTACTTC	CASSPGLAKNIQYF
TRBJ2-7	many	TRBV27	TRBD1	TGTGCCAGCAGTTTTACCGGGACAGGTACCTACGAGCAGTACTTC	CASSFTGTGTYEQYF
TRBJ1-5	NA	TRBV4-3	TRBD1	TGCGCCAGCAGCCAAGATTGGCAGGGGGGACAGCCCCAGCATTTT	CASSQDWQGGQPQHF
TRBJ2-7	NA	TRBV4-3	TRBD1	TGCGCCAGCAGCCCTGGGACAGGGGTCTACGAGCAGTACTTC	CASSPGTGVYEQYF
TRBJ2-5	NA	TRBV6-5	NA	TGTGCCAGCAGTAAACCGGGAAACCAGTACTTC	CASSKPGNQYF
TRBJ2-5	NA	TRBV9	NA	TGTGCCAGCAGCCCAGGGCCCAGCGCGACCCAGTACTTC	CASSPGPSATQYF
TRBJ2-1	NA	TRBV5-1	NA	TGCGCCAGCAGCTTTCGGGAGATATACAATGAGCAGTTCTTC	CASSFREIYNEQFF
TRBJ2-5	NA	TRBV6-1	TRBD1	TGTGCCAGCAGTTGGGGGACAGCTCAAGAGACCCAGTACTTC	CASSWGTAQETQYF
TRBJ1-1	NA	TRBV6-2/TRBV6-3	NA	TGTGCCAGCAGTTACTTTACAAAGATGAACACTGAAGCTTTCTTT	CASSYFTKMNTEAFF
TRBJ2-1	NA	TRBV25-1	TRBD2	TGTGCCAGCTCCTCCGGGACTAGAGGCTATGAGCAGTTCTTC	CASSSGTRGYEQFF
TRBJ2-1	once	TRBV7-2	TRBD1	TGTGCCAGCAGCGGTCGGACAGGGGAGGCCTACAATGAGCAGTTCTTC	CASSGRTGEAYNEQFF
TRBJ2-3	NA	TRBV6-5	TRBD2	TGTGCCAGCAGCGTAGCGGGAGTAAGAGATACGCAGTATTTT	CASSVAGVRDTQYF
TRBJ2-3	NA	TRBV10-3	TRBD2	TGTGCCATCAGTAAAACTAGCGGGAGCACAGATACGCAGTATTTT	CAISKTSGSTDTQYF
TRBJ1-2	NA	TRBV28	NA	TGTGCCAGTCATGTTTCGGACTATGGCTACACCTTC	CASHVSDYGYTF
TRBJ2-7	NA	TRBV3-1/TRBV3-2	TRBD2	TGTGCCAGCAGCCGCACTAGCGGTACCTACGAGCAGTACTTC	CASSRTSGTYEQYF
TRBJ2-3	NA	TRBV7-9	TRBD2	TGTGCCAGCATACTAACAGGAGCGGGGCTTCGAACAGATACGCAGTATTTT	CASILTGAGLRTDTQYF
TRBJ2-1	NA	TRBV28	TRBD2	TGTGCCAGCAGACCCACTAGCGGCAATGAGCAGTTCTTC	CASRPTSGNEQFF
TRBJ1-1	NA	TRBV5-1	NA	TGCGCCAGCAGCTTGGGACAGGAATCCACTGAAGCTTTCTTT	CASSLGQESTEAFF
TRBJ1-2	once	TRBV6-2/TRBV6-3	NA	TGTGCCAGCAGTTACGCGCAGGGCTATGGCTACACCTTC	CASSYAQGYGYTF
TRBJ1-6	NA	TRBV10-2	NA	TGCGCCAGCAGTGAGTCACGGGTTTCACCCCTCCACTTT	CASSESRVSPLHF
TRBJ1-3	NA	TRBV3-1/TRBV3-2	NA	TGTGCCAGCCGGTCGTCTGGAAACACCATATATTTT	CASRSSGNTIYF
TRBJ2-5	NA	TRBV5-1	TRBD2	TGCGCCAGCAGCCCCCGGGGGGGAGAGACCCAGTACTTC	CASSPRGGETQYF
TRBJ2-5	NA	TRBV13	NA	TGTGCCAGCAGCTTATTAGCGTTAGAAGAGACCCAGTACTTC	CASSLLALEETQYF
TRBJ2-3	NA	TRBV4-2	TRBD2	TGTGCCAGCAGCCCGCAGGGACGAGCGGGAGCGGAAGATACGCAGTATTTT	CASSPQGRAGAEDTQYF
TRBJ2-7	NA	TRBV27	TRBD2	TGTGCCAGCAGTCCAATCGTCCCGGGACTAGCGGGAGGGAGCTCCTACGAGCAGTACTTC	CASSPIVPGLAGGSSYEQYF
TRBJ2-1	NA	TRBV4-3	TRBD2	TGCGCCAGCAGCCAGGGACTAGCGGGCGGGGATGAGCAGTTCTTC	CASSQGLAGGDEQFF
TRBJ1-1	NA	TRBV5-4	TRBD1	TGTGCCAGCAGCTTCAGGGGGGTGAGCACTGAAGCTTTCTTT	CASSFRGVSTEAFF
TRBJ1-3	NA	TRBV27	TRBD1	TGTGCCAGCAGTCCGACAGGGGGCTCTGGAAACACCATATATTTT	CASSPTGGSGNTIYF
TRBJ2-7	NA	TRBV5-4	TRBD2	TGTGCCAGCAGCTTAAGCGGGAGCTGGGCCGAGCAGTACTTC	CASSLSGSWAEQYF
TRBJ2-5	NA	TRBV4-1	NA	TGCGCCAGCAGCCGCGGCAATGACGAGACCCAGTACTTC	CASSRGNDETQYF
TRBJ2-1	NA	TRBV10-2	NA	TGCGCCAGCAGGGGCTTAGGGGCGGGCCGGAGGGCTGAGCAGTTCTTC	CASRGLGAGRRAEQFF